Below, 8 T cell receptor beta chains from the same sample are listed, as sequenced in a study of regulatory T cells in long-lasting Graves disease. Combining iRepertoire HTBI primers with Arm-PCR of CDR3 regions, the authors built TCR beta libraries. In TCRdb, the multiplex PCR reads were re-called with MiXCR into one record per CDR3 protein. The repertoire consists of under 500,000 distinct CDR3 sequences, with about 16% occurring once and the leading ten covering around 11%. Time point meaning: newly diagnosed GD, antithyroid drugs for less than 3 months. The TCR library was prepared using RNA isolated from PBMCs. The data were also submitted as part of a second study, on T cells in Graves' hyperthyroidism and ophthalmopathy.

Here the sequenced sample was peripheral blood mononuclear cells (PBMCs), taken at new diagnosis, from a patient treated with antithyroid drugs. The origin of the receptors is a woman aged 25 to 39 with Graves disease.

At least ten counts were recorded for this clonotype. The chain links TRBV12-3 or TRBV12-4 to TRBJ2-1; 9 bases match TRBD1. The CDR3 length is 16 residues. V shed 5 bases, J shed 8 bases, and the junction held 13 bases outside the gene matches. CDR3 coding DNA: TGTGCCAGCAGTCCCAGCGCGGGACAGGGAAAGGATGAGCAGTTCTTC. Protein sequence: CASSPSAGQGKDEQFF.

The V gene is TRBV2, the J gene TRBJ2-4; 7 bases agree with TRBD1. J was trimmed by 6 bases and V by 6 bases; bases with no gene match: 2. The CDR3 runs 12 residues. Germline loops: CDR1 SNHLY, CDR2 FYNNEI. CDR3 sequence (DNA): TGTGCCAGCAGACAGGGGTCAAACATTCAGTACTTC. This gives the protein CASRQGSNIQYF.

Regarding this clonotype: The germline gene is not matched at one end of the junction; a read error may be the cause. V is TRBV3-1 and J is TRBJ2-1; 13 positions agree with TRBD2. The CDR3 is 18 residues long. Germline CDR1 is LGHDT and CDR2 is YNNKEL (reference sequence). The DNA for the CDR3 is TGTGCCAGTTCCATGATACTAGCGGGAGGGCCGTCCTACAATGAGCAGTCCTTC. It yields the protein CASSMILAGGPSYNEQSF.

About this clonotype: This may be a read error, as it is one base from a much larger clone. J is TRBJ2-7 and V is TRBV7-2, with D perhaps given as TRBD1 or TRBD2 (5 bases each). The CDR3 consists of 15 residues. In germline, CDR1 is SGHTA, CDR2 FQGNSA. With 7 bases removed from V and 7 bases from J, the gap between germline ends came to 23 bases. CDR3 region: CASIPGPQGINEQYF. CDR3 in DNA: TGTGCCAGCATCCCGGGGCCCCAAGGCATCAATGAGCAGTACTTC.

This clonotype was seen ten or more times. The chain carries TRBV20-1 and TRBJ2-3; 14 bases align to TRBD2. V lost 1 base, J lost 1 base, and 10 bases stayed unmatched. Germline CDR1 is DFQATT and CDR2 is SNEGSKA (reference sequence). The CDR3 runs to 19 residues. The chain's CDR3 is CSARGPTSGRAVGTDTQYF. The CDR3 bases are TGCAGTGCTAGAGGTCCGACTAGCGGGAGGGCCGTGGGCACAGATACGCAGTATTTT.

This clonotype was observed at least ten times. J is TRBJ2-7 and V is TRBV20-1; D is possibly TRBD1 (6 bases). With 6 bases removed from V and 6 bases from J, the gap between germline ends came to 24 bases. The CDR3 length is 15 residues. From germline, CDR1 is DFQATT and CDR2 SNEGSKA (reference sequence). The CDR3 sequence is CSAIRGGPYSGEQYF. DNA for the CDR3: TGCAGTGCCATCAGGGGCGGTCCGTACAGTGGCGAGCAGTACTTC.

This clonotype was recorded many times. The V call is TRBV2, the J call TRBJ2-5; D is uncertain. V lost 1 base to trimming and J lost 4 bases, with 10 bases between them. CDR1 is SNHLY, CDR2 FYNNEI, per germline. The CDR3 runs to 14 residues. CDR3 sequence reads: CASSEVVSSETQYF. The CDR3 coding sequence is TGTGCCAGCAGTGAAGTTGTCAGTTCAGAGACCCAGTACTTC.

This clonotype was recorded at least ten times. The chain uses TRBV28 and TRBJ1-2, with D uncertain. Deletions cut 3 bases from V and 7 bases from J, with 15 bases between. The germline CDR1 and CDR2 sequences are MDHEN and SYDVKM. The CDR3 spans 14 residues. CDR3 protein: CASSLTLGRSGYTF. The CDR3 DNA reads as TGTGCCAGCAGTTTGACACTCGGGAGGAGTGGCTACACCTTC.